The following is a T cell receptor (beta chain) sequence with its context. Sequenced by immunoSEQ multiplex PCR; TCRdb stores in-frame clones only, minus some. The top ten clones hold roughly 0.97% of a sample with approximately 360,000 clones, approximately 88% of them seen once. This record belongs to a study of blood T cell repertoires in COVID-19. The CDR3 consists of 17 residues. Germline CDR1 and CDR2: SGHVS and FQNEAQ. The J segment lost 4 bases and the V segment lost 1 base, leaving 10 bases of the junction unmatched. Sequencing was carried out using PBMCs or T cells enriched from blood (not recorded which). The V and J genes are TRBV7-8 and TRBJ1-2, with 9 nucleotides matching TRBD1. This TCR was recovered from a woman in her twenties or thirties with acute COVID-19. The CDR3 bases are TGTGCCAGCAGCTTAGATGGGAACAGGGGGCTTGCCTATGGCTACACCTTC. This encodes CASSLDGNRGLAYGYTF. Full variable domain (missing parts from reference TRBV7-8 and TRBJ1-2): GAGVSQSPRYKVAKRGQDVALRCDPISGHVSLFWYQQALGQGPEFLTYFQNEAQLDKSGLPSDRFFAERPEGSVSTLKIQRTQQEDSAVYLCASSLDGNRGLAYGYTFGSGTRLTVV.